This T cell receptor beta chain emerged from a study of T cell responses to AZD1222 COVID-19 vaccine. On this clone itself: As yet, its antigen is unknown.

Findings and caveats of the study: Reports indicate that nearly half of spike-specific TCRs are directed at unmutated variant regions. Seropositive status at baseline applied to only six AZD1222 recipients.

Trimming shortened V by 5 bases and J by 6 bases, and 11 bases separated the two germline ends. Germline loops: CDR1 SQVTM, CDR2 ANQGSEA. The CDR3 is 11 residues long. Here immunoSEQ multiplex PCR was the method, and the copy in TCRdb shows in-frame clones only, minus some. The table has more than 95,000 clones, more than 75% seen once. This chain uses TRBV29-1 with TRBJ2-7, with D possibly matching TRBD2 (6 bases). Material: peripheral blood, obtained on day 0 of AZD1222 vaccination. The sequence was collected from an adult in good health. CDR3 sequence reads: CSVLGGLEQYF. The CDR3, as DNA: TGCAGCGTTCTCGGGGGTCTCGAGCAGTACTTC.